The present entry profiles one T cell receptor (beta chain) with its context. TCRdb reanalysed the RT-PCR reads using MiXCR and keeps one entry per CDR3 protein. The repertoire consists of 450,000 to 550,000 distinct CDR3 sequences, with about 25% occurring once and the leading ten covering 1.5% to 2%. The data belong to a study of response to subunit inactivated influenza vaccine. V was pared by 10 bases and J by 1 base, with 12 bases between. Germline values: CDR1 KGHDR, CDR2 SFDVKD. This CDR3 is built from 13 residues. The sequencing here drew on CD4+ T cells sorted from PBMCs, taken about 5 days after vaccination. This rearrangement joins TRBV24-1 to TRBJ2-5, with a weak D call TRBD1 (5 bases). This receptor was identified in a man aged 50 or older who received an inactivated influenza vaccine. The CDR3 DNA is TGTGCCACAACATCAGGGCGCCAAGAGACCCAGTACTTC. This translates into CATTSGRQETQYF.